This record covers a single TCR beta chain. The antigen is unknown. The CDR3 is 16 amino acids. Germline V gene sequence: CDR1 MNHEY, CDR2 SVGAGI. After removal of 0 bases from V and 8 bases from J, the junction contained 8 bases not matched to a gene. Both 60 Vbeta primers and 13 Jbeta primers went into the PCR. Using immunoSEQ multiplex PCR, the repertoire was profiled, and TCRdb retains in-frame clones only, with some absent. This sample lists roughly 76,000 clones; its ten largest clones have approximately 2.4%. This record comes from a study of cytomegalovirus exposure and HLA in healthy donors. Whole-study context: Caucasian-associated ancestry cluster membership applied to 75% to 85% of nearly 400 genotyped donors.

Study outcomes and limitations: Previous analysis showed most TCR beta V segments were productive about 87% or about 30% of the time. Association of a missense DCLRE1C variant with TCR beta V- and J-gene trimming was reported in a later analysis. When presence/absence was analysed, sequencing depth was taken to be roughly uniform across donors.

Sequencing used PBMCs. The origin of this receptor is a female donor in good health and CMV-seropositive. V usage is TRBV6-5 and J usage is TRBJ1-4, with 8 bases identical to TRBD1. The CDR3 sequence: CASSYSPRQGREKLFF. CDR3 nucleotides: TGTGCCAGCAGTTACTCCCCTCGACAGGGGAGGGAAAAACTGTTTTTT.